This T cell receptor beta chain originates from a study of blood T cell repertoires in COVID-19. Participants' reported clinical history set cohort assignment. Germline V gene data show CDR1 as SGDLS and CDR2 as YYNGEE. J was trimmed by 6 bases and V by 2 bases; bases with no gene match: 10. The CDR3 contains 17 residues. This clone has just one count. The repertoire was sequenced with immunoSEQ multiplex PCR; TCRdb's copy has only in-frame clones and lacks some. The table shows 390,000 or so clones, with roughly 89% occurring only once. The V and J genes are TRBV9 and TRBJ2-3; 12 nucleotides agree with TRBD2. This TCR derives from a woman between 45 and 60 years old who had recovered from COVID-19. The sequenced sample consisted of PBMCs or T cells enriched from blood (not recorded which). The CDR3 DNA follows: TGTGCCAGCAGCGTTTGGGCTAGCGGGGGGGCCAGGGATACGCAGTATTTT. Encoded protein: CASSVWASGGARDTQYF.